The 28 T cell receptor beta chains in this list originate from one sample, sequenced in a study of blood T cell repertoires in COVID-19 (dated by TCRdb to the early 2020s). Libraries were built with the immunoSEQ multiplex PCR assay. TCRdb limited this immuneACCESS table to in-frame rearrangements with V and J called. A share of clones is missing; checked studies link under half to unresolved V genes, and the rest is unexplained. This sample comprises 150,000 to 200,000 clones, 80% of them detected only once. The biggest ten clones account for 6% of the sample. The sequenced sample was PBMCs or T cells enriched from blood (not recorded which). The receptor source for this set is a man aged 35 to 55 who had recovered from COVID-19.

The chain couples TRBV3-1 (or the pseudogene TRBV3-2) to TRBJ1-2; 7 bases agree with TRBD1. V lost 1 base to trimming and J lost 3 bases; unmatched junction nucleotides: 5. Germline lookup yields CDR1 LGHDT and CDR2 YNNKEL (reference sequence). The CDR3 runs 15 residues. CDR3 in DNA: TGTGCCAGCAGCCAAGGCGGGACAGCGGACTATGGCTACACCTTC. This encodes CASSQGGTADYGYTF.

The V call is TRBV6-1, the J call TRBJ1-2; D call uncertain. V was shortened by 3 bases and J by 8 bases, with 13 bases between the two germline ends. The CDR3 is made up of 13 amino acids. CDR1 MNHNS and CDR2 SASEGT come from the germline V gene. The CDR3 bases are TGTGCCAGCAGTGAGGGAGGGTGGAAGGGCTACACCTTC. It specifies CASSEGGWKGYTF.

The V call is TRBV30, the J call TRBJ2-3; the match to TRBD2 covers 7 bases. This CDR3 has 13 amino acids. The germline gives CDR1 GTSNPN, CDR2 SVGIG (reference sequence). V lost 4 bases, J lost 6 bases, and 7 bases stayed unmatched. DNA for the CDR3: TGTGCCTGGATGAGCGGGGTTGGTGATACGCAGTATTTT. Translated: CAWMSGVGDTQYF.

This chain connects TRBV7-9 to TRBJ2-5; D is unclear. The CDR3 is 15 amino acids. Trimming cost V 2 bases and J 7 bases, with 17 bases left between them. Germline CDR1 reads SEHNR; CDR2 reads FQNEAQ (reference sequence). CDR3 coding DNA: TGTGCCAGCAGCTTACTCGTAGGAGCCATTAGGACCCAGTACTTC. It is translated as CASSLLVGAIRTQYF.

The chain combines TRBV5-1 with TRBJ2-2; no definite D call. V was pared by 4 bases and J by 2 bases, with 9 bases between. Germline-derived CDR1 and CDR2 are SGHRS and YFSETQ. The CDR3 has 14 residues. CDR3 DNA sequence: TGCGCCAGCAGCATGACATCTAACACCGGGGAGCTGTTTTTT. Translated: CASSMTSNTGELFF.

J is TRBJ1-6 and V is TRBV5-5, with 12 bases matching TRBD1. V shed 0 bases, J shed 9 bases, and the junction held 4 bases outside the gene matches. The CDR3 totals 16 residues. Germline V gives CDR1 SGHKS, CDR2 YYEKEE (reference sequence). CDR3 protein: CASSLAGQGAPSPLHF. The DNA for the CDR3 is TGTGCCAGCAGCTTGGCGGGACAGGGGGCTCCTTCACCCCTCCACTTT. The variable domain in full, completed from reference TRBV5-5 and TRBJ1-6, reads DAGVTQSPTHLIKTRGQQVTLRCSPISGHKSVSWYQQVLGQGPQFIFQYYEKEERGRGNFPDRFSARQFPNYSSELNVNALLLGDSALYLCASSLAGQGAPSPLHFGNGTRLTVT.

This CDR3 is CASDRGTNQETQYF. For the CDR3, the DNA is TGCGCCAGCGACCGAGGGACTAACCAAGAGACCCAGTACTTC. This chain links TRBV5-1 with TRBJ2-5; 7 nucleotides align to TRBD2. From germline, CDR1 is SGHRS and CDR2 YFSETQ. The CDR3 has 14 residues. V trimming: 7 bases; J trimming: 0 bases; junction bases outside the gene matches: 6.

The chain carries TRBV11-2 and TRBJ2-1, with D possibly being TRBD1 (6 bases). Looked up from germline, CDR1 is SGHAT and CDR2 is FQNNGV. The CDR3 runs to 14 residues. V was trimmed by 0 bases and J by 6 bases, leaving 9 bases between them. As DNA, the CDR3 is TGTGCCAGCAGCTTAGACAGGGGACCCAATGAGCAGTTCTTC. Encoded protein: CASSLDRGPNEQFF.

The V gene is TRBV2, the J gene TRBJ1-4; no definite D call. This CDR3 contains 15 residues. Deletions cut 3 bases from V and 2 bases from J, with 10 bases between. Germline V gives CDR1 SNHLY, CDR2 FYNNEI. CDR3 residues: CASSDSSVTNEKLFF. CDR3 bases: TGTGCCAGCAGTGACTCATCAGTCACTAATGAAAAACTGTTTTTT.

This clone was counted at least ten times. This chain uses TRBV27 with TRBJ2-1; TRBD1 matches 8 bases. V shed 5 bases and J 3 bases; nucleotides not matched to a gene: 9. The CDR3 runs to 16 residues. CDR1 is MNHEY, CDR2 SMNVEV, per germline (reference sequence). In DNA form, the CDR3 reads TGTGCCAGCAGTCCCTCCGGGACAGGCCTCTACAATGAGCAGTTCTTC. Protein sequence: CASSPSGTGLYNEQFF.

This clone was seen only a few times. This sample includes further DNA sequences coding for the same CDR3. The chain combines TRBV3-1 (or the pseudogene TRBV3-2) with TRBJ1-2, with TRBD1 identical over 9 bases. The V and J ends lost 6 bases and 3 bases, in that order; junction bases with no gene match: 2. The CDR3 has 13 residues. Germline V gene sequence: CDR1 LGHDT, CDR2 YNNKEL (reference sequence). Here the CDR3 reads CASSRQGDYGYTF. The DNA for the CDR3 is TGTGCCAGCAGTCGACAGGGGGACTATGGCTACACCTTC.

The rearrangement joins TRBV18 to TRBJ2-2; 9 bases are shared with TRBD2. Trimming cost V 4 bases and J 0 bases; bases outside gene matches: 6. This CDR3 contains 17 residues. CDR1 is KGHSH, CDR2 LQKENI, per germline. DNA of the CDR3: TGTGCCAGCTCACAGGGTAGCGGGGGACCGAACACCGGGGAGCTGTTTTTT. Translating gives CASSQGSGGPNTGELFF.

The rearrangement uses TRBV10-2 and TRBJ2-7; 12 positions agree with TRBD1. V lost 3 bases to trimming and J lost 5 bases; unmatched junction nucleotides: 11. Germline CDR1 and CDR2: WSHSY and SAAADI. The CDR3 runs 17 residues. The CDR3 region has the DNA TGCGCCAGCAGTGATTGGGACAGGGGGCCTAAGGGCGACGAGCAGTACGTC. It codes for CASSDWDRGPKGDEQYV.

J is TRBJ1-1 and V is TRBV9; a weak D match, TRBD1 (5 bases). The germline V and J ends were trimmed by 1 base and 4 bases, with 14 bases remaining between them. The CDR3 totals 15 residues. Germline V gives CDR1 SGDLS, CDR2 YYNGEE. In nucleotides, the CDR3 is TGTGCCAGCAGCGTATGGGCGGGACGGGCCACTGAAGCTTTCTTT. As protein: CASSVWAGRATEAFF. Complete variable domain (other parts from reference TRBV9 and TRBJ1-1): DSGVTQTPKHLITATGQRVTLRCSPRSGDLSVYWYQQSLDQGLQFLIQYYNGEERAKGNILERFSAQQFPDLHSELNLSSLELGDSALYFCASSVWAGRATEAFFGQGTRLTVV.

The V gene is TRBV6-1, the J gene TRBJ2-1; D is undetermined. Trimming pared 2 bases from V and 0 bases from J, leaving 11 bases between. Germline assignment: CDR1 MNHNS and CDR2 SASEGT. This CDR3 has 16 residues. This CDR3 reads CASSEFLPSSYNEQFF. The CDR3 nucleotides read TGTGCCAGCAGTGAATTTTTGCCGAGCTCCTACAATGAGCAGTTCTTC.

CDR3 residues: CASSPRTAPSGNEQYV. DNA of the CDR3: TGTGCCAGCAGCCCCCGGACAGCCCCGTCCGGGAACGAGCAGTACGTC. V and J are TRBV4-2 and TRBJ2-7, with a possible D match to TRBD1 (6 bases). Trimming removed 4 bases from V and 5 bases from J, with 21 bases in between. This CDR3 comprises 16 residues. Germline V gene data show CDR1 as LGHNA and CDR2 as YNFKEQ.

The genes are TRBV1 and TRBJ1-3; TRBD1 reflects the table's D call only, with no check against the DNA. TRBV1 is shown as a pseudogene. CDR3 length: 16 residues. This chain's CDR3 is CTSSQVEQSSGNTIYF. The CDR3 DNA reads TGCACCAGCAGCCAAGTCGAACAGAGCTCTGGAAACACCATATATTTT.

The chain combines TRBV2 with TRBJ2-2; 8 nucleotides line up with TRBD1. Germline CDR1 is SNHLY and CDR2 is FYNNEI. This CDR3 has 17 residues. The V and J ends lost 8 bases and 0 bases, in that order; junction bases with no gene match: 11. As DNA, the CDR3 is TGTGCCAGCGGTATAAAGACAGGGGAGGCGAACACCGGGGAGCTGTTTTTT. It specifies CASGIKTGEANTGELFF.

The V call is TRBV18, the J call TRBJ1-1, with 7 nucleotides matching TRBD1. V shed 1 base and J 0 bases; nucleotides not matched to a gene: 8. Germline V CDR1 and CDR2: KGHSH, LQKENI. The CDR3 consists of 17 residues. CDR3 in DNA: TGTGCCAGCTCACCACGGGATTGGGACAGAATGAACACTGAAGCTTTCTTT. Its translation: CASSPRDWDRMNTEAFF. Full variable domain (missing parts from reference TRBV18 and TRBJ1-1): NAGVMQNPRHLVRRRGQEARLRCSPMKGHSHVYWYRQLPEEGLKFMVYLQKENIIDESGMPKERFSAEFPKEGPSILRIQQVVRGDSAAYFCASSPRDWDRMNTEAFFGQGTRLTVV.

This clone has just one count. V gene TRBV19 combines with J gene TRBJ2-1; no reliable D call. The V and J ends lost 11 bases and 9 bases respectively, with 14 bases between them. In germline, CDR1 is LNHDA, CDR2 SQIVND (reference sequence). The CDR3 loop spans 11 amino acids. The chain's CDR3 is CAVVLRGEQFF. In DNA form, the CDR3 reads TGTGCCGTCGTCCTACGCGGTGAGCAGTTCTTC.

The CDR3 coding sequence is TGTGCCAGCAGCCAACGAGCGGGGGGAACCAGGGAGACCCAGTACTTC. This gives the protein CASSQRAGGTRETQYF. V is TRBV3-1 (or the pseudogene TRBV3-2) and J is TRBJ2-5, with TRBD2 matching 9 bases. The CDR3 has 16 amino acids. The V and J ends lost 2 bases and 5 bases, in that order; junction bases with no gene match: 9. Germline V lookup: CDR1 LGHDT, CDR2 YNNKEL (reference sequence).

The rearrangement links TRBV4-1 to TRBJ1-5, with D possibly matching TRBD1 (5 bases). V was clipped by 0 bases and J by 0 bases, with 12 bases between them. Looked up from germline, CDR1 is MGHRA and CDR2 is YSYEKL. This CDR3 is built from 17 residues. CDR3 bases: TGCGCCAGCAGCCAAGAGTGGGGCGGGGCTAGCAATCAGCCCCAGCATTTT. It translates to CASSQEWGGASNQPQHF.

J is TRBJ2-2 and V is TRBV7-2; perhaps TRBD1 as D (5 bases). Germline V gene sequence: CDR1 SGHTA, CDR2 FQGNSA. Trimming removed 3 bases at V and 1 base at J, with 6 bases between. The CDR3 has 14 residues. This CDR3 reads CASSFGQNTGELFF. CDR3 DNA sequence: TGTGCCAGCAGCTTCGGACAGAACACCGGGGAGCTGTTTTTT.

This chain connects TRBV9 to TRBJ1-4; 7 bases fit TRBD1. The CDR3 totals 15 residues. Trimming cost V 1 base and J 5 bases; bases outside gene matches: 5. The V gene's germline CDR1 is SGDLS and CDR2 YYNGEE. Here the CDR3 DNA reads TGTGCCAGCAGCGTAACCGGGACAGACAATGAAAAACTGTTTTTT. Encoded protein: CASSVTGTDNEKLFF.

This chain joins TRBV2 and TRBJ2-2; 8 bases line up with TRBD2. The CDR3 consists of 13 residues. Trimming took 6 bases from V and 5 from J; bases not matched to a gene: 2. Germline CDR1 reads SNHLY; CDR2 reads FYNNEI. CDR3 sequence (DNA): TGTGCCAGCAGGGCGGGGGGAACCGGGGAGCTGTTTTTT. Translated, it gives CASRAGGTGELFF.

J is TRBJ2-3 and V is TRBV7-8; 7 bases map to TRBD2. CDR1 is SGHVS, CDR2 FQNEAQ, per germline. This CDR3 has 17 residues. J was trimmed by 2 bases and V by 4 bases; bases with no gene match: 12. CDR3 in DNA: TGTGCCAGCAGCTCAGTCTCGCCAGCGGGGTACACAGATACGCAGTATTTT. It yields the protein CASSSVSPAGYTDTQYF.

This chain uses TRBV19 with TRBJ1-2; TRBD1 matches at 8 bases. The CDR3 is 14 residues long. V dropped 10 bases and J dropped 6; count of bases not matched to a gene: 13. Germline CDR1 LNHDA, CDR2 SQIVND (reference sequence). The CDR3 DNA sequence: TGTGCCACCGAATTCAGGGGGCGCAATGATGGCTACACCTTC. Its protein is CATEFRGRNDGYTF. The variable domain in full, completed from reference TRBV19 and TRBJ1-2, reads DGGITQSPKYLFRKEGQNVTLSCEQNLNHDAMYWYRQDPGQGLRLIYYSQIVNDFQKGDIAEGYSVSREKKESFPLTVTSAQKNPTAFYLCATEFRGRNDGYTFGSGTRLTVV.

The V gene is TRBV10-3, the J gene TRBJ2-3; 10 bases align to TRBD2. CDR3 length: 19 amino acids. Per the germline V gene, CDR1 is ENHRY and CDR2 is SYGVKD. Trimming cost V 3 bases and J 0 bases; bases outside gene matches: 12. CDR3 DNA sequence: TGTGCCATCAGTGACTGGTGGGCTAGCGGGGGTCCTAGCACAGATACGCAGTATTTT. This sequence encodes CAISDWWASGGPSTDTQYF.